This T cell receptor (beta chain) was obtained from a study of OX40 agonist ivuxolimab in advanced cancers. Libraries were prepared by immunoSEQ multiplex PCR; TCRdb keeps only in-frame clonotypes and omits some of them. This table holds 70,000 to 95,000 clones, 84% found once. J was trimmed by 0 bases and V by 4 bases; bases with no gene match: 2. Germline-derived CDR1 and CDR2 are SGHKS and YYEKEE (reference sequence). The CDR3 is 15 amino acids. The starting material was CD4+ or CD8+ T cells sorted from blood, obtained in a trial of the OX40 agonist ivuxolimab. This receptor was identified in an adult with an advanced solid tumor such as melanoma, head and neck, liver or kidney cancer. This chain joins TRBV5-5 and TRBJ2-7; the match to TRBD2 covers 12 bases. The CDR3 sequence is CASSRLAGDSYEQYF. The CDR3 nucleotides are TGTGCCAGCAGCCGACTAGCGGGGGACTCCTACGAGCAGTACTTC. Filled out from reference TRBV5-5 and TRBJ2-7, the complete variable domain reads DAGVTQSPTHLIKTRGQQVTLRCSPISGHKSVSWYQQVLGQGPQFIFQYYEKEERGRGNFPDRFSARQFPNYSSELNVNALLLGDSALYLCASSRLAGDSYEQYFGPGTRLTVT.